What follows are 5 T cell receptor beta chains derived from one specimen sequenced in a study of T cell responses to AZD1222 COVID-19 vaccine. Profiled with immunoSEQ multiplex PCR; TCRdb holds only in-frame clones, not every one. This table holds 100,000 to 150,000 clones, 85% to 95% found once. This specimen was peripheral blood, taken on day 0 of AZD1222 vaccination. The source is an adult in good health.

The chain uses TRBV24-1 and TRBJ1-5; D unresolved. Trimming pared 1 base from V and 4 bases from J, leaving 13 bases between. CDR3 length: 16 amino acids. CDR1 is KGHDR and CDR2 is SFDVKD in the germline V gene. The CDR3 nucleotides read TGTGCCACCAGTGATTTTACGGGCCCGTTTAATCAGCCCCAGCATTTT. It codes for CATSDFTGPFNQPQHF.

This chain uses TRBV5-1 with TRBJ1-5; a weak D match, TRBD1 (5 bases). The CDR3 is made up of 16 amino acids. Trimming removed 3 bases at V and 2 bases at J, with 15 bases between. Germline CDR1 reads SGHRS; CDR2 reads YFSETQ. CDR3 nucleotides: TGCGCCAGCAGCTGGGGCGGGGGAGGCGGCAATCAGCCCCAGCATTTT. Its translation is CASSWGGGGGNQPQHF.

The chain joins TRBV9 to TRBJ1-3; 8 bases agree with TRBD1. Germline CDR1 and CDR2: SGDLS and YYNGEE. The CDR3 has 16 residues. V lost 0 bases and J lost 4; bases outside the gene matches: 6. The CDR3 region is CASSVGDRGVGNTIYF. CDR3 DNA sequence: TGTGCCAGCAGCGTAGGTGACAGGGGTGTCGGAAACACCATATATTTT. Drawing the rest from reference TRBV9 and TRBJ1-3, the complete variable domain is DSGVTQTPKHLITATGQRVTLRCSPRSGDLSVYWYQQSLDQGLQFLIQYYNGEERAKGNILERFSAQQFPDLHSELNLSSLELGDSALYFCASSVGDRGVGNTIYFGEGSWLTVV.

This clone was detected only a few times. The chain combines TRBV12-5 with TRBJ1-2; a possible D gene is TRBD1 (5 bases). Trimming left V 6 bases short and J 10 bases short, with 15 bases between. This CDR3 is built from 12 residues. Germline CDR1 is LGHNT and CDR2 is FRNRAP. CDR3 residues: CASGEGVLAYTF. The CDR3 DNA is TGTGCTAGTGGGGAAGGGGTTTTAGCCTACACCTTC.

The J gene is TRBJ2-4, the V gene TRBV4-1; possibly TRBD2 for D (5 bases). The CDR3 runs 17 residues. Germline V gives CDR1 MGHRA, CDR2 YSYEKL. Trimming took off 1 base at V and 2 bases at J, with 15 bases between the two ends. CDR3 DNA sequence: TGCGCCAGCAGCCAAGCCGGGTCCCGGGGAACCAAAAACATTCAGTACTTC. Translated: CASSQAGSRGTKNIQYF.